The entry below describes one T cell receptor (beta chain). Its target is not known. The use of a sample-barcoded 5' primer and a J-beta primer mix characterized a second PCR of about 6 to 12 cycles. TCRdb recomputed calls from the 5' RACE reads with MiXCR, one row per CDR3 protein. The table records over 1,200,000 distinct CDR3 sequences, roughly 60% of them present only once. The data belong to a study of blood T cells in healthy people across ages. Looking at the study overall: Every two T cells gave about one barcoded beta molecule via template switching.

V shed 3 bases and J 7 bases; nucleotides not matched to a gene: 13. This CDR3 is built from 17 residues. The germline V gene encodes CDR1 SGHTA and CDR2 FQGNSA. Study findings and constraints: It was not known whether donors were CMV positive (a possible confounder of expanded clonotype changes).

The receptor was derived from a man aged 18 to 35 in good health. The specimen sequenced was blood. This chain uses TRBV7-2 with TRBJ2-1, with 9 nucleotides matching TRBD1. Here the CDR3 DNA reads TGTGCCAGCAGCTTCATGGGCGGGACAGGGAAAGCAAATGAGCAGTTCTTC. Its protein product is CASSFMGGTGKANEQFF.